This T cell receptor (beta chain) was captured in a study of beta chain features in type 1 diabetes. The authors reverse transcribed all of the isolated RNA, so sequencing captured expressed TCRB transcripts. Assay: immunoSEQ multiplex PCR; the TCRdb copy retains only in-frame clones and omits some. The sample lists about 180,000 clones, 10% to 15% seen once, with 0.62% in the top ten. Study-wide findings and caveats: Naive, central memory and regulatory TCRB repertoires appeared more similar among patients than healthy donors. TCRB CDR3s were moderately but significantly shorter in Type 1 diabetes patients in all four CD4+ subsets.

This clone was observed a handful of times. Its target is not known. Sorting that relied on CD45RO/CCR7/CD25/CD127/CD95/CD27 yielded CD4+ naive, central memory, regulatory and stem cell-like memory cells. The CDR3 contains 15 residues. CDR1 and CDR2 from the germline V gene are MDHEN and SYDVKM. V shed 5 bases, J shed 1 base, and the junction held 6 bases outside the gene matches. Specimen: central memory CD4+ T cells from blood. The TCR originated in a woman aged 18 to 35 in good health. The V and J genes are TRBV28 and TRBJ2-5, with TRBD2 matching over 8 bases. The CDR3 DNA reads TGTGCCAGCAGTCATAGAGCGGGAGTCCAAGAGACCCAGTACTTC. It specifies CASSHRAGVQETQYF.